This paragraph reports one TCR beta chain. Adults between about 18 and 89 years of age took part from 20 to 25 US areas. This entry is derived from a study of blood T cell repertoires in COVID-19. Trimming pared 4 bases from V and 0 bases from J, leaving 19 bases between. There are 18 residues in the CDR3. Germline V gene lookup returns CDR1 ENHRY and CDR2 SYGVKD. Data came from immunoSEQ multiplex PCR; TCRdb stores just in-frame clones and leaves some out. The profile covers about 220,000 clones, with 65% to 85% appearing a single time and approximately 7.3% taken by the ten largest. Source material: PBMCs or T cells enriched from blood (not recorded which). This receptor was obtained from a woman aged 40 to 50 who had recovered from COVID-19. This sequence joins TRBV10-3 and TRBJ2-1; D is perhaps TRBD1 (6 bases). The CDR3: CAISAPPREGGSYNEQFF. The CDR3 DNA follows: TGTGCCATCAGTGCCCCCCCGAGGGAAGGGGGCTCCTACAATGAGCAGTTCTTC.